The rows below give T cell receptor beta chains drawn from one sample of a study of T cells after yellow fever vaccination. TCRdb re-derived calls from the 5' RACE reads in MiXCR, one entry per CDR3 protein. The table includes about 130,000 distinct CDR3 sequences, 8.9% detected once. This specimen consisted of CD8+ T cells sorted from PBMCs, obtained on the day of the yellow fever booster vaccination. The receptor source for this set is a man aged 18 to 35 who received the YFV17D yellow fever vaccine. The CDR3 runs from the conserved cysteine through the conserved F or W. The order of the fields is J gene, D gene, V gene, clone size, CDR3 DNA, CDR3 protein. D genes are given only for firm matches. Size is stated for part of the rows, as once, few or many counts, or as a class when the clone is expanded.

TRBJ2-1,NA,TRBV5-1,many,TGCGCCAGCAGCTCCGGGGGTCGGGAGCAGTTCTTC,CASSSGGREQFF
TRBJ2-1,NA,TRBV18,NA,TGTGCCAGCTCAACCGGGACTCCACAGTTCTTC,CASSTGTPQFF
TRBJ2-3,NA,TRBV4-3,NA,TGCGCCAGCAGCCAAGCTGATCTAGGGGCAGGAAGCACAGATACGCAGTATTTT,CASSQADLGAGSTDTQYF
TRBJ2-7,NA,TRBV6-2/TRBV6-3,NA,TGTGCCAGCAGTCCCAGTACAGGGTACGAGCAGTACTTC,CASSPSTGYEQYF
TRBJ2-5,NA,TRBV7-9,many,TGTGCCAGCAGCACCGAAGAGACCCAGTACTTC,CASSTEETQYF
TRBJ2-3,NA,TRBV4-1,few,TGCGCCAGCAGCCAAGATATGCACACCTACACAGATACGCAGTATTTT,CASSQDMHTYTDTQYF
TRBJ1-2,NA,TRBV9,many,TGTGCCAGCAGCGCCTTCAGACGGGATGGCTACACCTTC,CASSAFRRDGYTF
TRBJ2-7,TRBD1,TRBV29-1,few,TGCAGCGTTGAAGGCGGGACAGGGGGCACCTACGAGCAGTACTTC,CSVEGGTGGTYEQYF
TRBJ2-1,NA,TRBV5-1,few,TGCGCCAGCAGCTTTAAGAGCAATGAGCAGTTCTTC,CASSFKSNEQFF
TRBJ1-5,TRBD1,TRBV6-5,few,TGTGCCAGCAGTCTCAGGGGGGATCAGCCCCAGCATTTT,CASSLRGDQPQHF
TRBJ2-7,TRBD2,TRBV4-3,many,TGCGCCAGCAGCCAAGATCTAGCGGGGGGCTCCTACGAGCAGTACTTC,CASSQDLAGGSYEQYF
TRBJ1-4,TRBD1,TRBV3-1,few,TGTGCCAGCAGCCAAATCCCAAGGGGGACAGCTAATGAAAAACTGTTTTTT,CASSQIPRGTANEKLFF
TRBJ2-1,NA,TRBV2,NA,TGTGCCAGCAACATACTAGCTAATGAGCAGTTCTTC,CASNILANEQFF
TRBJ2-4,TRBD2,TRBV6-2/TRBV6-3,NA,TGTGCCAGCTCCCCTAGCGGGATTGGGCCATGGGCCATTCAGTACTTC,CASSPSGIGPWAIQYF
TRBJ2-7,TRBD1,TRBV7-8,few,TGTGCCAGCAGCTTACCGGGTCGGGACAGGACTCCCGAGCAGTACTTC,CASSLPGRDRTPEQYF
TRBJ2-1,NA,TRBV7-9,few,TGTGCCAGCAGCTTAGGGACAATTGAGCAGTTCTTC,CASSLGTIEQFF
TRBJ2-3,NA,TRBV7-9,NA,TGTGCCAGCAGCGTAGGGGAGGATACGCAGTATTTT,CASSVGEDTQYF
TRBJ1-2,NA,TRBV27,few,TGTGCCAGCAGTTCCCGAGGGGGGGACTATGGCTACACCTTC,CASSSRGGDYGYTF